Below are 25 T cell receptor beta chains sequenced from a single sample in a study of blood T cell repertoires in COVID-19. Measured with immunoSEQ multiplex PCR; TCRdb has only the in-frame clones, and not every one. The table lists over 150,000 clones, approximately 84% of them singletons. Source material: peripheral blood. These receptors all stem from a man between 18 and 35 years old with active or convalescent COVID-19.

This rearrangement joins TRBV3-1 (or the pseudogene TRBV3-2) to TRBJ2-5; tentative D call: TRBD1 (6 bases). CDR1 and CDR2 (germline): LGHDT, YNNKEL (reference sequence). CDR3 length: 18 amino acids. V was shortened by 0 bases and J by 5 bases, with 22 bases between the two germline ends. CDR3 DNA sequence: TGTGCCAGCAGCCAAGATATCCGGGGTTCGGGACAAAAGGAGACCCAGTACTTC. This translates into CASSQDIRGSGQKETQYF.

This clone has ten or more counts. V usage is TRBV14 and J usage is TRBJ2-7; 8 bases fit TRBD2. From germline, CDR1 is SGHDN and CDR2 FVKESK. The CDR3 has 16 amino acids. The J segment lost 2 bases and the V segment lost 0 bases, leaving 6 bases of the junction unmatched. The CDR3 spells CASSQDPGGLTYEQYF. DNA for the CDR3: TGTGCCAGCAGCCAAGATCCGGGGGGGTTAACCTACGAGCAGTACTTC.

The chain joins TRBV30 to TRBJ2-1, with a weak D call TRBD2 (7 bases). Trimming removed 8 bases from V and 6 bases from J, with 17 bases in between. The CDR3 has 13 amino acids. Germline values: CDR1 GTSNPN, CDR2 SVGIG (reference sequence). DNA of the CDR3: TGTGCCCTGGGGGCGGGAGTAGGCAATGAGCAGTTCTTC. It yields the protein CALGAGVGNEQFF.

The chain employs TRBV11-2 and TRBJ1-3; weak D call: TRBD1 (6 bases). The V and J ends lost 4 bases and 1 base respectively, with 11 bases between them. The length of the CDR3 is 15 residues. Germline V lookup: CDR1 SGHAT, CDR2 FQNNGV. This chain's CDR3 is CASSSRTVSGNTIYF. As DNA, the CDR3 is TGTGCCAGCAGCTCACGGACAGTATCTGGAAACACCATATATTTT.

The CDR3 bases are TGTGCCAGTAGTACGCACACAGGGGGTGGCCAGCCCCAGCATTTT. Its translation: CASSTHTGGGQPQHF. The chain uses TRBV19 and TRBJ1-5, with 8 bases lining up with TRBD1. Losses at the gene ends were 4 bases for V and 7 bases for J; bases not matched to a gene: 9. Germline CDR1 reads LNHDA; CDR2 reads SQIVND (reference sequence). The CDR3 totals 15 residues.

This clone showed up just once. The V and J genes are TRBV9 and TRBJ2-3, with unresolved D. Trimming cost V 1 base and J 0 bases, with 9 bases left between them. The CDR3 runs to 15 residues. In germline, CDR1 is SGDLS, CDR2 YYNGEE. The CDR3 coding sequence is TGTGCCAGCAGCGTACTTTCCAGGAGCACAGATACGCAGTATTTT. Encoded protein: CASSVLSRSTDTQYF.

This chain joins TRBV11-2 and TRBJ2-1, with 11 bases that match TRBD2. Germline V gene sequence: CDR1 SGHAT, CDR2 FQNNGV. Germline trimming cut 5 bases from V and 8 bases from J; bases unmatched to any gene: 8. This CDR3 has 15 residues. CDR3 DNA: TGTGCCAGCAGCCCGCTAGCGGGAGGAATCCATGAGCAGTTCTTC. The encoded protein is CASSPLAGGIHEQFF.

The V call is TRBV3-1 (or the pseudogene TRBV3-2), the J call TRBJ1-4; no clear D. This CDR3 has 13 residues. CDR1 and CDR2 from the germline V gene are LGHDT and YNNKEL (reference sequence). V lost 4 bases and J 4 bases, leaving 7 bases between the germline ends. The CDR3: CASSPRVNEKLFF. Written as DNA, the CDR3 is TGTGCCAGCAGCCCCCGGGTTAATGAAAAACTGTTTTTT.

A single count supports this clone. This chain uses TRBV19 with TRBJ2-3; 11 bases line up with TRBD2. CDR3 length: 15 amino acids. Per germline, CDR1 LNHDA and CDR2 SQIVND (reference sequence). Losses at the gene ends were 6 bases for V and 6 bases for J; bases not matched to a gene: 8. The CDR3 sequence: CASSLLAGVSDTQYF. CDR3 sequence (DNA): TGTGCCAGTAGCTTACTAGCGGGAGTATCTGATACGCAGTATTTT. Drawing the rest from reference TRBV19 and TRBJ2-3, the complete variable domain is DGGITQSPKYLFRKEGQNVTLSCEQNLNHDAMYWYRQDPGQGLRLIYYSQIVNDFQKGDIAEGYSVSREKKESFPLTVTSAQKNPTAFYLCASSLLAGVSDTQYFGPGTRLTVL.

The chain joins TRBV28 to TRBJ2-1, with TRBD2 as a possible D gene (6 bases). Germline V CDR1 and CDR2: MDHEN, SYDVKM. CDR3 length equals 13 residues. V was cut by 2 bases and J by 8 bases, with 10 bases left in between. The CDR3 here is CASSLGTEDEQFF. The CDR3 DNA reads as TGTGCCAGCAGTTTAGGGACTGAGGATGAGCAGTTCTTC.

The rearrangement links TRBV19 to TRBJ2-2; D is unclear. Trimming shortened V by 2 bases and J by 0 bases, and 10 bases separated the two germline ends. CDR1 and CDR2 (germline): LNHDA, SQIVND (reference sequence). CDR3 length: 16 residues. CDR3 sequence reads: CASSIRRIANTGELFF. The CDR3 nucleotides read TGTGCCAGTAGTATACGGCGGATCGCGAACACCGGGGAGCTGTTTTTT.

This clone was seen just once. Within the sample, other DNA sequences also encode this same CDR3. The chain has TRBV5-1 and TRBJ2-1, with a weak D call TRBD1 (6 bases). V lost 0 bases, J lost 2 bases, and 12 bases lay in between. The germline gives CDR1 SGHRS, CDR2 YFSETQ. This CDR3 is 16 amino acids long. CDR3 nucleotides: TGCGCCAGCAGCTTGGCACGACAGGTCACCTACAATGAGCAGTTCTTC. Translated, it gives CASSLARQVTYNEQFF. The full variable domain, rest sourced from reference TRBV5-1 and TRBJ2-1, is KAGVTQTPRYLIKTRGQQVTLSCSPISGHRSVSWYQQTPGQGLQFLFEYFSETQRNKGNFPGRFSGRQFSNSRSEMNVSTLELGDSALYLCASSLARQVTYNEQFFGPGTRLTVL.

The V call is TRBV28, the J call TRBJ2-7; a weak D match, TRBD2 (6 bases). The CDR3 consists of 13 residues. In germline, CDR1 is MDHEN, CDR2 SYDVKM. The V and J ends lost 9 bases and 2 bases respectively, with 14 bases between them. This chain's CDR3 is CASSGLMAYEQYF. In DNA, the CDR3 is TGTGCCAGTTCGGGACTCATGGCCTACGAGCAGTACTTC.

The chain is built from TRBV5-6 and TRBJ1-6, with no clear D. This CDR3 contains 16 residues. With 4 bases removed from V and 6 bases from J, the gap between germline ends came to 17 bases. In germline, CDR1 is SGHDT, CDR2 YYEEEE. The chain's CDR3 is CASSTDRGTTNSPLHF. The CDR3 region has the DNA TGTGCCAGCAGCACTGACCGAGGAACAACTAATTCACCCCTCCACTTT.

The genes are TRBV19 and TRBJ1-6; 8 bases agree with TRBD1. Trimming at V came to 5 bases and at J to 10 bases, leaving 10 bases not matched to a gene. Germline V CDR1 and CDR2: LNHDA, SQIVND (reference sequence). This CDR3 has 15 residues. The CDR3 here is CASSPGDRSVSPLHF. The DNA for the CDR3 is TGTGCCAGTAGTCCGGGGGACAGGTCCGTGTCACCCCTCCACTTT.

This clone was counted between two and nine times. The chain couples TRBV5-6 to TRBJ2-7; TRBD1 agrees at 7 bases. CDR3 length: 14 residues. Germline V gives CDR1 SGHDT, CDR2 YYEEEE. The ends lost 3 bases at V and 4 bases at J; junction bases unmatched: 7. The CDR3 spells CASSSLGQEYEQYF. The CDR3, as DNA: TGTGCCAGCAGCTCCCTAGGACAGGAATACGAGCAGTACTTC.

The chain is built from TRBV7-2 and TRBJ2-5, with 10 bases fitting TRBD1. The CDR3 is 15 residues long. The germline CDR1 and CDR2 sequences are SGHTA and FQGNSA. The ends lost 3 bases at V and 5 bases at J; junction bases unmatched: 6. CDR3 DNA: TGTGCCAGCAGCTTTACGACAGGGGGCCGGGAGACCCAGTACTTC. Its translation is CASSFTTGGRETQYF.

This rearrangement joins TRBV19 to TRBJ2-2; perhaps TRBD2 as D (6 bases). Germline CDR1 reads LNHDA; CDR2 reads SQIVND (reference sequence). The CDR3 covers 16 residues. Trimming stripped 7 bases from V and 4 bases from J, with 19 bases between. CDR3 coding DNA: TGTGCCAGTACCCCCCGGAGGCAGGGAGGCACCGGGGAGCTGTTTTTT. Translating it yields CASTPRRQGGTGELFF.

The chain is built from TRBV15 and TRBJ2-5; TRBD1 aligns across 12 bases. Germline V lookup: CDR1 LNHNV, CDR2 YYDKDF (reference sequence). Trimming at V came to 3 bases and at J to 5 bases, leaving 4 bases not matched to a gene. This CDR3 has 15 amino acids. The CDR3: CATSRGTGGTETQYF. CDR3 bases: TGTGCCACCAGCAGGGGGACAGGGGGCACGGAGACCCAGTACTTC.

This chain connects TRBV5-4 to TRBJ2-3; D ambiguous. There are 15 residues in the CDR3. The germline CDR1 and CDR2 sequences are SGHNT and YYREEE (reference sequence). V was trimmed by 0 bases and J by 0 bases, leaving 8 bases between them. CDR3: CASSLAELSTDTQYF. Written as DNA, the CDR3 is TGTGCCAGCAGCTTGGCCGAGCTGAGCACAGATACGCAGTATTTT.

This clone has a count of ten or more. CDR3 amino acids: CASSEVYGGVDNSPLHF. DNA of the CDR3: TGTGCCAGCAGTGAAGTGTATGGAGGGGTAGATAATTCACCCCTCCACTTT. This chain links TRBV2 with TRBJ1-6; D is perhaps TRBD1 (5 bases). Germline CDR1 reads SNHLY; CDR2 reads FYNNEI. The CDR3 extends over 17 amino acids. Between the trimmed V and J ends, which lost 1 base and 5 bases, there was a span of 15 bases.

V gene TRBV9 combines with J gene TRBJ2-7, with no clear D. The length of the CDR3 is 14 residues. V dropped 1 base and J dropped 1 base, with 9 bases sitting between them. Germline assignment: CDR1 SGDLS and CDR2 YYNGEE. The CDR3, as DNA: TGTGCCAGCAGCGTACAGACTGAGTCCTACGAGCAGTACTTC. Its translation: CASSVQTESYEQYF.

The V gene is TRBV7-7, the J gene TRBJ2-5, with a weak D call TRBD2 (7 bases). The CDR3 loop spans 16 amino acids. Trimming left V 2 bases short and J 3 bases short, with 16 bases between. The V gene's germline CDR1 is SSHAT and CDR2 FNYEAQ (reference sequence). The CDR3 sequence is CASSLSRGATKETQYF. In DNA, the CDR3 is TGTGCCAGCAGCTTAAGTCGGGGGGCGACCAAAGAGACCCAGTACTTC.

The chain links TRBV10-3 to TRBJ2-2; possibly TRBD2 for D (6 bases). Per germline, CDR1 ENHRY and CDR2 SYGVKD. CDR3 length: 15 amino acids. Trimming left V 4 bases short and J 0 bases short, with 9 bases between. The CDR3 sequence is CAISVGDSNTGELFF. CDR3 in DNA: TGTGCCATCAGTGTCGGGGACTCGAACACCGGGGAGCTGTTTTTT.

DNA for the CDR3: TGTGCCAGCAGGGTCGGGGGAAACACCATATATTTT. Amino acid sequence: CASRVGGNTIYF. This rearrangement joins TRBV2 to TRBJ1-3; no reliable D call. Trimming stripped 6 bases from V and 4 bases from J, with 7 bases between. The CDR3 is 12 amino acids. The germline V gene encodes CDR1 SNHLY and CDR2 FYNNEI.